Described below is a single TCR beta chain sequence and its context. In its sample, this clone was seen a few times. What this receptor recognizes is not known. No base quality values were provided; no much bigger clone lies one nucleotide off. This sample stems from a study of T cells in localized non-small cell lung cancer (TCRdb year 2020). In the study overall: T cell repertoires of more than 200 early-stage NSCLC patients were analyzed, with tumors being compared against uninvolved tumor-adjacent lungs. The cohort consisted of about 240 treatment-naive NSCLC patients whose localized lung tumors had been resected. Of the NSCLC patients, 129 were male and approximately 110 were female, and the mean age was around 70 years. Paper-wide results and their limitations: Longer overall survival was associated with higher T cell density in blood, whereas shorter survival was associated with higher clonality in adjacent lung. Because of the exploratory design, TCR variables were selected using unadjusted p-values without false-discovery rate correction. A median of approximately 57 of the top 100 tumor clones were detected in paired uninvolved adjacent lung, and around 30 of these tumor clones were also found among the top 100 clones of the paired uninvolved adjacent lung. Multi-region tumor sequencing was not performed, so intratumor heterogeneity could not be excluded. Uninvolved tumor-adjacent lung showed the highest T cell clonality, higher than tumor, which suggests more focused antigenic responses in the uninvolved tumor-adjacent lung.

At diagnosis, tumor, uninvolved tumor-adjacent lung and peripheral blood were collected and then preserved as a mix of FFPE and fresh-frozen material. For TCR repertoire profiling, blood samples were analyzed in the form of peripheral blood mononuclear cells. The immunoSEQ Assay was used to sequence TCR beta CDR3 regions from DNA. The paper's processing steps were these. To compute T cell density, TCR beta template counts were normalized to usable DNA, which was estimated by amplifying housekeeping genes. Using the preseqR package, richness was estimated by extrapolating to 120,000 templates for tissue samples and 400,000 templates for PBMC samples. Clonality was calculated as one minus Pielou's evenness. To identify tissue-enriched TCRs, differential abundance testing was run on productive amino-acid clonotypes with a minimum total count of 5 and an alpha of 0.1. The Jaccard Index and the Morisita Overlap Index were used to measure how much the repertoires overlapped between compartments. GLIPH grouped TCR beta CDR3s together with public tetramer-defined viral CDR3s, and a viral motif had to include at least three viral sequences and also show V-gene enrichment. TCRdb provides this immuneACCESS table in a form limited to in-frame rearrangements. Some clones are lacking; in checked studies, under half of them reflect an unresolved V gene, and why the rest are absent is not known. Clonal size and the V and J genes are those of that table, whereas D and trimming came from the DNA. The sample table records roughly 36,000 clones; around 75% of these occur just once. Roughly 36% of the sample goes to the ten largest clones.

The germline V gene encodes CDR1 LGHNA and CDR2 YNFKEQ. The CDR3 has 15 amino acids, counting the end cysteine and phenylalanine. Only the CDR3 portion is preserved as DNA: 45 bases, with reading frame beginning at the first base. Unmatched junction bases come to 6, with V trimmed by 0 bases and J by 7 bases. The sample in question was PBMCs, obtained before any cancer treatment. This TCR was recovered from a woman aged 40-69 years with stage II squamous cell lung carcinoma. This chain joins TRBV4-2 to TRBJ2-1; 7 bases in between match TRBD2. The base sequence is TGTGCCAGCAGCCAAGACAGCGGGGCCTCGAATGAGCAGTTCTTC. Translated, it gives CASSQDSGASNEQFF.